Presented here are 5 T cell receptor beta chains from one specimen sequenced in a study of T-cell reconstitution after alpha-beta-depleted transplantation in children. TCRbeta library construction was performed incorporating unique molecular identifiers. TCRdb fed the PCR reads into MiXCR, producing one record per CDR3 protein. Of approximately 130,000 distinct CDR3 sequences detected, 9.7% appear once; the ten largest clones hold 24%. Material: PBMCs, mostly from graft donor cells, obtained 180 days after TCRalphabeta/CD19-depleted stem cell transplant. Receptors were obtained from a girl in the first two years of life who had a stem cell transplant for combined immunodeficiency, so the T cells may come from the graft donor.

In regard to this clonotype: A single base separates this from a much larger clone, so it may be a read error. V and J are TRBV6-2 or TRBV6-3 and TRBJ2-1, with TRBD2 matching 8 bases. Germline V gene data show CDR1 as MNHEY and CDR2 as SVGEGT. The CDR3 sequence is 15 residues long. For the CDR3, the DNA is TGTGCCAGCAGGACGGGGGGGCTTGACTACAATGAGCAGCTCTTC. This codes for CASRTGGLDYNEQLF.

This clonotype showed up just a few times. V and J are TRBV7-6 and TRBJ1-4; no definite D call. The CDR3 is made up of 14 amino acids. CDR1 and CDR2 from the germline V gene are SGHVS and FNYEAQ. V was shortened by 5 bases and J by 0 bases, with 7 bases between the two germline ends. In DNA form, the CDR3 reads TGTGCCAGCAGCCGCGATGCAACTAATGAAAAACTGTTTTTT. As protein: CASSRDATNEKLFF.

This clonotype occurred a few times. This chain's CDR3 is CAWLGLAGGPGDEQFF. The CDR3 DNA is TGTGCCTGGCTGGGACTAGCGGGAGGGCCGGGCGATGAGCAGTTCTTC. The chain joins TRBV30 to TRBJ2-1; TRBD2 agrees at 16 bases. Germline CDR1 GTSNPN, CDR2 SVGIG (reference sequence). The CDR3 is 16 amino acids. Losses at the gene ends were 5 bases for V and 8 bases for J; bases not matched to a gene: 9.

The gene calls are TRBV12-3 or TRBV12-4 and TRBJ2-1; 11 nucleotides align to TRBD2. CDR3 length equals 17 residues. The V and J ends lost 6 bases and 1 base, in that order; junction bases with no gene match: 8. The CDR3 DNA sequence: TGTGCCAGCAGCCGAATGGGACTAGCGGCGTCCTACAATGAGCAGTTCTTC. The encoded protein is CASSRMGLAASYNEQFF.

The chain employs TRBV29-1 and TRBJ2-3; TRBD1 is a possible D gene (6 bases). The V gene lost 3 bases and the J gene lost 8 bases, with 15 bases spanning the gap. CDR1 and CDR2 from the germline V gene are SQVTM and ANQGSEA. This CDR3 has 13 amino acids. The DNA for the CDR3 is TGCAGCGTTGAGCAGGCGGACAGTGGTACGCAGTATTTT. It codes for CSVEQADSGTQYF.